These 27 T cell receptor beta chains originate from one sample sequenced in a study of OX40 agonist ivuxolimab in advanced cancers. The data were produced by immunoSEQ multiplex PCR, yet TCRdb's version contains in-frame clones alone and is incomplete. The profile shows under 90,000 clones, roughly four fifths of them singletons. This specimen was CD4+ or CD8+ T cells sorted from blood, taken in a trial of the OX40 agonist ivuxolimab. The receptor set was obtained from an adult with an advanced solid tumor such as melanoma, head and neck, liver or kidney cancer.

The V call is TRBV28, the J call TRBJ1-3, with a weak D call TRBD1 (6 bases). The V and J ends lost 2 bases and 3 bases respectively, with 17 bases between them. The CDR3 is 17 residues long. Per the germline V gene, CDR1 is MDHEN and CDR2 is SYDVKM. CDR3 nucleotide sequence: TGTGCCAGCAGTTTAATCGACAGGTTCCGCGTTGGAAACACCATATATTTT. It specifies CASSLIDRFRVGNTIYF.

CDR3: CASSFWDRVSYEQYF. For the CDR3, the DNA is TGTGCCAGCAGCTTTTGGGACAGGGTCTCCTACGAGCAGTACTTC. This sequence joins TRBV4-2 and TRBJ2-7; 9 nucleotides line up with TRBD1. V trimming: 5 bases; J trimming: 0 bases; junction bases outside the gene matches: 5. CDR3 length: 15 amino acids. Germline V lookup: CDR1 LGHNA, CDR2 YNFKEQ.

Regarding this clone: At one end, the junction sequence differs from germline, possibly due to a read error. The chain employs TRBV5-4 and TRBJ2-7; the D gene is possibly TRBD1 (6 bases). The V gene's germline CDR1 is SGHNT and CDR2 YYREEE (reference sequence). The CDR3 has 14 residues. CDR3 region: CASSLEVRQAALDF. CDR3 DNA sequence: TGTGCCAGCAGCTTGGAGGTGAGACAGGCGGCTCTGGACTTC.

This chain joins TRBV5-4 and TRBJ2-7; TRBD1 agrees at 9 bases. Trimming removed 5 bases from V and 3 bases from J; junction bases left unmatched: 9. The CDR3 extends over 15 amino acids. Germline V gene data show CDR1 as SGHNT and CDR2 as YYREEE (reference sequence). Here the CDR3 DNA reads TGTGCCAGCAGAAAAATGGACAGGGGTCTCTACGAGCAGTACTTC. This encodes CASRKMDRGLYEQYF.

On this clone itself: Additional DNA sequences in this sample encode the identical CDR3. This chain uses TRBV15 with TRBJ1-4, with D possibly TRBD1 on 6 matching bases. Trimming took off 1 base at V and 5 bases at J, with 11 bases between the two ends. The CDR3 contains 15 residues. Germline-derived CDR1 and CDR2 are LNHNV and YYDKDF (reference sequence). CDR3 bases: TGTGCCACCAGCAGAGTTAAAGGGGGGAATGAAAAACTGTTTTTT. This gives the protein CATSRVKGGNEKLFF.

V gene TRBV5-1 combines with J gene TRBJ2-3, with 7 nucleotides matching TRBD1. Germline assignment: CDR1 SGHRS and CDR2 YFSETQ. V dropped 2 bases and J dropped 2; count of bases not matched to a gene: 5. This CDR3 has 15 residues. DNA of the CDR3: TGCGCCAGCAGCTTTACAGGGGTTTTCACAGATACGCAGTATTTT. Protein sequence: CASSFTGVFTDTQYF.

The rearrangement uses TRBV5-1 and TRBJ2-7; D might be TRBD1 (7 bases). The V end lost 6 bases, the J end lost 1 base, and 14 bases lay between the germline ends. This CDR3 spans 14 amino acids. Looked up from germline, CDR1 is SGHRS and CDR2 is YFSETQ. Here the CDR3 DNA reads TGCGCCAGCAAGGCGGGACAGACTTCCTACGAGCAGTACTTC. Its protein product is CASKAGQTSYEQYF.

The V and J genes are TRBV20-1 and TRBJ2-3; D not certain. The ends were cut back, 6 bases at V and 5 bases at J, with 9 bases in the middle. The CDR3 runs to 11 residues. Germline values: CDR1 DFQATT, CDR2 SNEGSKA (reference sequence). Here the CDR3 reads CSAEVGDTQYF. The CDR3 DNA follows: TGCAGTGCAGAGGTTGGAGATACGCAGTATTTT.

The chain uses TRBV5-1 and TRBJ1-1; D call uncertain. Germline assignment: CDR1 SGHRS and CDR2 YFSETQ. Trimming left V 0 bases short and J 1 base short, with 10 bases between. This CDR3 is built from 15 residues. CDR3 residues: CASSLDGVANTEAFF. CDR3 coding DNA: TGCGCCAGCAGCTTGGACGGGGTGGCGAACACTGAAGCTTTCTTT.

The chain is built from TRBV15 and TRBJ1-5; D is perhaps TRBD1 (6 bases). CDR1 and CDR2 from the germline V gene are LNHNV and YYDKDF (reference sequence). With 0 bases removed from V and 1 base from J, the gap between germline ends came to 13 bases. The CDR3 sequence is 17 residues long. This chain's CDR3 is CATSRDRMGASNQPQHF. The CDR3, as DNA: TGTGCCACCAGCAGAGATCGTATGGGGGCCAGCAATCAGCCCCAGCATTTT.

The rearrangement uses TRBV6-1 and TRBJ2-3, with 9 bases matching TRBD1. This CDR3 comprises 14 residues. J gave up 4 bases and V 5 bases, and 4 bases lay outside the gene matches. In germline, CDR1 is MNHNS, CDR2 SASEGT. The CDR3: CASSRQGVPDTQYF. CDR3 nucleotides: TGTGCCAGCAGTCGACAGGGGGTCCCAGATACGCAGTATTTT.

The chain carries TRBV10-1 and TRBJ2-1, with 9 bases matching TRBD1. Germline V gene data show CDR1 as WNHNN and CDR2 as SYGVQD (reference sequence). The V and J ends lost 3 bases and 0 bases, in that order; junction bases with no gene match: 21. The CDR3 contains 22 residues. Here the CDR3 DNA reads TGCGCCAGCAGTGAACCCACCGGGACAGGGTCCCATAAACCGATCTCCTACAATGAGCAGTTCTTC. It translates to CASSEPTGTGSHKPISYNEQFF.

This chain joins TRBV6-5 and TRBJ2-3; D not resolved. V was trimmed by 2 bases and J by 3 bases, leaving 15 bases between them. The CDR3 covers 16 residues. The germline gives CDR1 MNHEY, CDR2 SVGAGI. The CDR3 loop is CASSYHGGSGTDTQYF. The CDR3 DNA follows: TGTGCCAGCAGTTACCACGGCGGATCCGGGACAGATACGCAGTATTTT.

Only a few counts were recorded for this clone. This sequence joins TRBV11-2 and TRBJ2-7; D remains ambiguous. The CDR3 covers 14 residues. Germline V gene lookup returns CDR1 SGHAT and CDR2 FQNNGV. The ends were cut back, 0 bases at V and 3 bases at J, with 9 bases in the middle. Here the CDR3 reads CASSLEMGNYEQYF. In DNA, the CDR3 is TGTGCCAGCAGCTTAGAAATGGGCAACTACGAGCAGTACTTC.

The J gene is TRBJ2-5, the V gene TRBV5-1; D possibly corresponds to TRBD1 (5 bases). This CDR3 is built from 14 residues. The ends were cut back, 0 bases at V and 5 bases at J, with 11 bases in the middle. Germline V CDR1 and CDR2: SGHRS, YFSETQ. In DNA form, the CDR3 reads TGCGCCAGCAGCTTGGCCGGCAGGGTTGAGACCCAGTACTTC. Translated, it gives CASSLAGRVETQYF.

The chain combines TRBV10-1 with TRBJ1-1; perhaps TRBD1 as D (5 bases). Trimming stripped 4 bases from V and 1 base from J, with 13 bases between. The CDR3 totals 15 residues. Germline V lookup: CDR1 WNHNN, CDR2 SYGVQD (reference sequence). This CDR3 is CASSGDRTGNTEAFF. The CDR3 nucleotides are TGCGCCAGCAGTGGGGACCGCACAGGGAACACTGAAGCTTTCTTT.

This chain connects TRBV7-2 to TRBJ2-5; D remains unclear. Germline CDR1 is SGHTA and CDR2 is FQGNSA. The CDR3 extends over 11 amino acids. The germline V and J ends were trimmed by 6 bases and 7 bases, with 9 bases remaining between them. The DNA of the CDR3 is TGTGCCAGCAGTTTCGAGTTGACCCAGTACTTC. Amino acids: CASSFELTQYF.

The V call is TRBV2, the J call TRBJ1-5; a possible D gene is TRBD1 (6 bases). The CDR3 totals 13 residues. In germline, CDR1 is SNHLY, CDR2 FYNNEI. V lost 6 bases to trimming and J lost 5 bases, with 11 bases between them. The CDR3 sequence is CASRGRGHQPQHF. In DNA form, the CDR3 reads TGTGCCAGCAGGGGCAGGGGCCATCAGCCCCAGCATTTT. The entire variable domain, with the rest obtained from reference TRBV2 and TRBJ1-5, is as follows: EPEVTQTPSHQVTQMGQEVILRCVPISNHLYFYWYRQILGQKVEFLVSFYNNEISEKSEIFDDQFSVERPDGSNFTLKIRSTKLEDSAMYFCASRGRGHQPQHFGDGTRLSIL.

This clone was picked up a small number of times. The CDR3 nucleotides are TGTGCCAGCAGCCCTCAGGGGGCGGGTCAGCCCCAGCATTTT. Protein product: CASSPQGAGQPQHF. The chain couples TRBV28 to TRBJ1-5; 8 nucleotides agree with TRBD1. The CDR3 totals 14 residues. The germline V gene has CDR1 MDHEN and CDR2 SYDVKM. J gave up 6 bases and V 6 bases, and 7 bases lay outside the gene matches.

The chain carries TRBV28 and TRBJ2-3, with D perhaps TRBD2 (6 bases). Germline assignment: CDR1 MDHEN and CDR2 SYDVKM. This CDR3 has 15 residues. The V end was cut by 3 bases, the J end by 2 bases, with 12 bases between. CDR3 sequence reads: CASSFRRGPTDTQYF. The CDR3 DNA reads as TGTGCCAGCAGTTTCCGGCGGGGACCCACAGATACGCAGTATTTT.

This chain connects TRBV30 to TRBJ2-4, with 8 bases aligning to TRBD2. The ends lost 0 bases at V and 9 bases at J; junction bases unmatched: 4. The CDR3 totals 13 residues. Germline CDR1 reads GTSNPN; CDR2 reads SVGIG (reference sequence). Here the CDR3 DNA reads TGTGCCTGGAGTGTACGGGAGGGAACCATTCAGTACTTC. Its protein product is CAWSVREGTIQYF. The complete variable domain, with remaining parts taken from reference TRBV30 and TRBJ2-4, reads SQTIHQWPATLVQPVGSPLSLECTVEGTSNPNLYWYRQAAGRGLQLLFYSVGIGQISSEVPQNLSASRPQDRQFILSSKKLLLSDSGFYLCAWSVREGTIQYFGAGTRLSVL.

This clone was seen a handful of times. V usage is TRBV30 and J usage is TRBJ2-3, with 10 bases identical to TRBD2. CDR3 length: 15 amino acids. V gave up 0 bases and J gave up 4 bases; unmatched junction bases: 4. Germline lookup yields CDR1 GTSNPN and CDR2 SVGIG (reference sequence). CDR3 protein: CAWSVPSGGADTQYF. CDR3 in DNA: TGTGCCTGGAGTGTACCCAGCGGGGGGGCAGATACGCAGTATTTT.

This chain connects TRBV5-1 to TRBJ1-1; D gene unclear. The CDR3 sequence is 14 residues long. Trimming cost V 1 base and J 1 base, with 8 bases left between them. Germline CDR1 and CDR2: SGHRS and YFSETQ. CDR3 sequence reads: CASSLRLANTEAFF. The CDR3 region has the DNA TGCGCCAGCAGCTTGCGGTTGGCGAACACTGAAGCTTTCTTT.

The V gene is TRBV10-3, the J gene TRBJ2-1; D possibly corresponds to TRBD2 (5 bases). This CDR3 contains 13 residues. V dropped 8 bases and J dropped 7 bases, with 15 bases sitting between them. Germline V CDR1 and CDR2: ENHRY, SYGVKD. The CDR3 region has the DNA TGTGCCATCCGGGGTCCAAGTGGGAATGAGCAGTTCTTC. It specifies CAIRGPSGNEQFF.

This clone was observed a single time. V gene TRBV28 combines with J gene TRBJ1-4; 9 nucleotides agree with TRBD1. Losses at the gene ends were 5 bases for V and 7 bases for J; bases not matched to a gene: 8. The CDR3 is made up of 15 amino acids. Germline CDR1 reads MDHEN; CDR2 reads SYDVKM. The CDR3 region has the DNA TGTGCCAGCAGTGTACCCGGGACAGGGAGTGAAAAACTGTTTTTT. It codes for CASSVPGTGSEKLFF.

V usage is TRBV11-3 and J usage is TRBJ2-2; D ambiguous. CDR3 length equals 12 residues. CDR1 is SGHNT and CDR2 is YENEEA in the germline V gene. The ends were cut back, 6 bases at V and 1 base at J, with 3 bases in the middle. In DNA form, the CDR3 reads TGTGCCAGCAGGGGGAACACCGGGGAGCTGTTTTTT. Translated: CASRGNTGELFF.

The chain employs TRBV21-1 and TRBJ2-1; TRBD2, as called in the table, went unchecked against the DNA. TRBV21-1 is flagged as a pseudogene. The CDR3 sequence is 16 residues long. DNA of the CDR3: TGTGCCAGCAGCAAAGTGGGACTTAAATCCTACAATGAGCAGTTCTTC. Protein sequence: CASSKVGLKSYNEQFF.